This section outlines one TCR beta chain sequence together with its context. The antigen remains unidentified. The CDR3 extends over 16 amino acids. The trim removed 0 bases at V and 5 bases at J, leaving 5 bases unmatched. Germline assignment: CDR1 LNHNV and CDR2 YYDKDF (reference sequence). These data are taken from a study of graft-versus-host responses after intestinal transplantation. Study-level background: Each transplant was multivisceral, liver-intestinal, or isolated intestinal. Every recipient underwent anti-thymocyte globulin induction, then tacrolimus and steroids for approximately three years.

Study-wide results and limits: In patients with graft-donor T cell macrochimerism, allograft graft-versus-host to host-versus-graft clonal ratios were high. GvH clones appeared in recipient marrow, some first in ileum or blood.

This table comes from immunoSEQ multiplex PCR, and its TCRdb copy is limited to in-frame clones, with some not included. The sample has around 90,000 clones; less than 95% are singletons. The source material was unstimulated CD8+ T cells sorted from spleen or lymph node cells, sampled before transplant. The clonotype was recovered from a human donor who was the organ donor for an intestinal transplant. The V call is TRBV15, the J call TRBJ2-7; 12 bases fit TRBD1. For the CDR3, the DNA is TGTGCCACCAGCAGAGACCCGGGACAGGGGGCCCACGAGCAGTACTTC. Amino acids: CATSRDPGQGAHEQYF.